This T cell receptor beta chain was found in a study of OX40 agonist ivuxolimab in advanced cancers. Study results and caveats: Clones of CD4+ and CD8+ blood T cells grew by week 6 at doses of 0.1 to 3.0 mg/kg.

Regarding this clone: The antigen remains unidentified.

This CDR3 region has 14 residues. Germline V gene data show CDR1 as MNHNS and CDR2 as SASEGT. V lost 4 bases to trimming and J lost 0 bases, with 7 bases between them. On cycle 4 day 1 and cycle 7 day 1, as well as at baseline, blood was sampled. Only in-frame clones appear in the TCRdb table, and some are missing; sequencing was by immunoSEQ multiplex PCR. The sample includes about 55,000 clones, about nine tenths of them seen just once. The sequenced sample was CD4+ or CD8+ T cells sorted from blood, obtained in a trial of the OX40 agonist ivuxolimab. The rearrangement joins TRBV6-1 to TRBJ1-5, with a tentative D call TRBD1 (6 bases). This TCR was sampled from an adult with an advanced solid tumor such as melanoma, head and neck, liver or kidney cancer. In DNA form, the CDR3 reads TGTGCCAGCAGTGGGGGGGCTAGCAATCAGCCCCAGCATTTT. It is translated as CASSGGASNQPQHF.